The 9 T cell receptor beta chains presented below share a single source sample, sequenced in a study of shared clonotypes between healthy human individuals. The protocol was immunoSEQ multiplex PCR, while the TCRdb copy is restricted to in-frame clones and leaves out a portion. The repertoire has some 1 million clones, around four fifths of them found once; the top ten carry less than 1.5%. The source material was memory CD4+ T cells sorted from blood. As to subset: CD45RA-negative fraction. The receptors stem from a man between 18 and 29 years old in good health.

The rearrangement uses TRBV19 and TRBJ1-6; the match to TRBD1 covers 7 bases. Germline trimming cut 5 bases from V and 7 bases from J; bases unmatched to any gene: 11. Germline V gives CDR1 LNHDA, CDR2 SQIVND (reference sequence). The CDR3 is 16 amino acids. The CDR3 loop is CASSSYRTGRNSPLHF. Written as DNA, the CDR3 is TGTGCCAGTAGTTCTTACCGGACAGGACGGAATTCACCCCTCCACTTT.

The genes are TRBV12-5 and TRBJ2-5; no reliable D call. This CDR3 comprises 12 residues. The germline V gene has CDR1 LGHNT and CDR2 FRNRAP. V lost 1 base, J lost 7 bases, and 7 bases lay in between. CDR3 sequence: CASGLDLGTQYF. CDR3 DNA: TGTGCTAGTGGTTTGGACCTCGGGACCCAGTACTTC.

This chain connects TRBV18 to TRBJ2-3; no definite D call. Germline V gene data show CDR1 as KGHSH and CDR2 as LQKENI. V was clipped by 10 bases and J by 0 bases, with 11 bases between them. This CDR3 spans 13 amino acids. The CDR3 spells CATSSGSTDTQYF. In DNA form, the CDR3 reads TGTGCCACGTCCAGTGGAAGCACAGATACGCAGTATTTT.

The V call is TRBV13, the J call TRBJ2-5, with D possibly TRBD2 on 5 matching bases. The CDR3 sequence is 12 residues long. V dropped 2 bases and J dropped 5 bases, with 6 bases sitting between them. From germline, CDR1 is PRHDT and CDR2 FYEKMQ (reference sequence). CDR3 region: CASSLLAETQYF. The CDR3 DNA reads as TGTGCCAGCAGCTTACTAGCCGAGACCCAGTACTTC.

On this clone: This sequence may be a read error, since a much larger clone differs from it by one base. The genes are TRBV7-9 and TRBJ1-3; a possible D gene is TRBD1 (5 bases). Trimming shortened V by 5 bases and J by 7 bases, and 15 bases separated the two germline ends. Per the germline V gene, CDR1 is SEHNR and CDR2 is FQNEAQ (reference sequence). This CDR3 spans 14 amino acids. The CDR3 DNA sequence: TGTGCCAGCAGCCCCGACAGTTCTTCCAACACCATATATTTT. Its protein is CASSPDSSSNTIYF. Based on the CDR3 plus reference TRBV7-9 and TRBJ1-3, the full variable domain is DTGVSQNPRHKITKRGQNVTFRCDPISEHNRLYWYRQTLGQGPEFLTYFQNEAQLEKSRLLSDRFSAERPKGSFSTLEIQRTEQGDSAMYLCASSPDSSSNTIYFGEGSWLTVV.

V gene TRBV29-1 combines with J gene TRBJ2-3; TRBD1 or TRBD2 may be the D gene (5 bases each). The CDR3 loop spans 14 amino acids. The germline V and J ends were trimmed by 5 bases and 7 bases, with 19 bases remaining between them. The V gene's germline CDR1 is SQVTM and CDR2 ANQGSEA. The CDR3 nucleotides read TGCAGCGTTCTGAACCCCGGGACCTCCTATACGCAGTATTTT. Translated, it gives CSVLNPGTSYTQYF.

This chain connects TRBV28 to TRBJ2-7; tentative D call: TRBD2 (6 bases). CDR1 and CDR2 (germline): MDHEN, SYDVKM. Trimming took off 5 bases at V and 4 bases at J, with 9 bases between the two ends. The CDR3 totals 12 residues. CDR3 sequence: CASSGGMYEQYF. The CDR3 nucleotides read TGTGCCAGCAGTGGAGGGATGTACGAGCAGTACTTC.

The V call is TRBV27, the J call TRBJ1-5; D unclear. The CDR3 has 11 residues. With 7 bases removed from V and 7 bases from J, the gap between germline ends came to 8 bases. CDR1 and CDR2 (germline): MNHEY, SMNVEV (reference sequence). CDR3: CASIWGQPQHF. In DNA, the CDR3 is TGTGCCAGCATCTGGGGACAGCCCCAGCATTTT.

Points on this clone: Since a much larger clone is just one base distant, this may be a read error. J is TRBJ2-4 and V is TRBV7-2; 7 nucleotides agree with TRBD2. Unmatched junction bases numbered 7, after V lost 5 bases and J lost 0 bases. The germline V gene encodes CDR1 SGHTA and CDR2 FQGNSA. This CDR3 spans 16 amino acids. Written as DNA, the CDR3 is TGTGCCAGCAGCGAAGGACCGGGGGGAGCCAAAAACATTCAGTACTTC. The encoded protein is CASSEGPGGAKNIQYF.